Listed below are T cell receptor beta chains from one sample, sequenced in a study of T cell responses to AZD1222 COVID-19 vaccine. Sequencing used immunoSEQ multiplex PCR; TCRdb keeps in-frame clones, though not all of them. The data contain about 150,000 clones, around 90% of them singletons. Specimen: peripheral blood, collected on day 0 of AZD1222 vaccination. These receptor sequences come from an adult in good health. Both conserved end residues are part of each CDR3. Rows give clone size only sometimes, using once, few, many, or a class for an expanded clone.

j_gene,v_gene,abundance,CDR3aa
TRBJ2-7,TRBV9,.,CASSVGWGDPYEQYF
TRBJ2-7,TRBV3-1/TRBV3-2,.,CASSHTGLVYEQYF
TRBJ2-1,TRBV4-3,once,CASSQDRTAEIQFF
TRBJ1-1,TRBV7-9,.,CASSLDVTEAFF
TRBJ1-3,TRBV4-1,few,CASSQDVTVPSGNTIYF
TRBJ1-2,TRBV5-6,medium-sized,CASSLWGNTNYGYTF
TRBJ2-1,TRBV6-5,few,CASSRTGGYEQFF
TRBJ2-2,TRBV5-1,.,CASSLIQGNTGELFF
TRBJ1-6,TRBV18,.,CASSPPGTGSSYNSPLHF
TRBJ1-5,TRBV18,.,CASSPGQPSSNQPQHF
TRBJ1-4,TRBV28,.,CASSLSRGWNEKLFF
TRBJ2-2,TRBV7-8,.,CASSRHSSGNTGELFF
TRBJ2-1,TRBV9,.,CASSVLAGENNEQFF
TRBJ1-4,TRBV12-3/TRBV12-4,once,CASNGAGGKLFF
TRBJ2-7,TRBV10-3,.,CAISPGSSYEQYF
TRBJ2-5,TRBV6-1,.,CASSPWTGGETQYF
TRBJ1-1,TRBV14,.,CASSQDPSTEAFF
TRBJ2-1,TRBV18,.,CASSLGLAGGNEQFF
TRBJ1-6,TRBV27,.,CASRLTEARSPLHF
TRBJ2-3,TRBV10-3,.,CAIRDEGSGGRSSTDTQYF
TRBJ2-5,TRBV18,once,CASSPGETQYF
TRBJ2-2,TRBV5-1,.,CASAAGLEAGELFF
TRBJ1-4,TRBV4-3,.,CASSRGQGREKLFF
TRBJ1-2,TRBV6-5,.,CASSRTQNYGYTF
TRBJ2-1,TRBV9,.,CASSVARVSEQFF
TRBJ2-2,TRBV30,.,CAWSTGIPNTGELFF
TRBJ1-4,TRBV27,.,CASSLTGDEKLFF
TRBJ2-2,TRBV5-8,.,CASREGSSLGTGELFF
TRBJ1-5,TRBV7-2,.,CASSSRTGIGQPQHF
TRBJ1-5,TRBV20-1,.,CSASSGIENQPQHF
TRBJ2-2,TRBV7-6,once,CASRLSPGNTGELFF
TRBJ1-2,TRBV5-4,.,CASSPRGEGTNYGYTF
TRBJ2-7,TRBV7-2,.,CASATNGGLGEQYF
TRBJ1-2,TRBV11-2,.,CASSPGVGYTF
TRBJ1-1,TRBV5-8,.,CASSLLAGTGTEAFF